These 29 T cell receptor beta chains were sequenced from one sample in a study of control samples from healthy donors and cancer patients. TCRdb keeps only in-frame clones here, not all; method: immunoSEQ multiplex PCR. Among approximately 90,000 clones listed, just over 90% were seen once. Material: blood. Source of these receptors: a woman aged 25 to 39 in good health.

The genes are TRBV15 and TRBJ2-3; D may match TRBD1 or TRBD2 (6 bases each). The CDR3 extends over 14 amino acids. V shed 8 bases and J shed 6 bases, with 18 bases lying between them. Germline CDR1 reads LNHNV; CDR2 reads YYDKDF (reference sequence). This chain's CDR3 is CATVRGLQSDTQYF. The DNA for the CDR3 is TGTGCCACCGTCAGGGGACTCCAGTCCGATACGCAGTATTTT. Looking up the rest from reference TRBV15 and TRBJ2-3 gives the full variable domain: DAMVIQNPRYQVTQFGKPVTLSCSQTLNHNVMYWYQQKSSQAPKLLFHYYDKDFNNEADTPDNFQSRRPNTSFCFLDIRSPGLGDTAMYLCATVRGLQSDTQYFGPGTRLTVL.

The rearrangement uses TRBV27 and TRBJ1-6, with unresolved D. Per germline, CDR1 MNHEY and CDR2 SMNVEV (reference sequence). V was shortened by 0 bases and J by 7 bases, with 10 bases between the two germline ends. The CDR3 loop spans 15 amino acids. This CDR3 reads CASSLSRGLNSPLHF. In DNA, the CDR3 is TGTGCCAGCAGTTTATCGAGAGGGTTAAATTCACCCCTCCACTTT.

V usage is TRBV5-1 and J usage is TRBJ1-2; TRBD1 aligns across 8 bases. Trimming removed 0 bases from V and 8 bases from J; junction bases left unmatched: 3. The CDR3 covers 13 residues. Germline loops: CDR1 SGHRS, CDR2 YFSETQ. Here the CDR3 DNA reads TGCGCCAGCAGCTTGGTTAGGACAGGGGGCTACACCTTC. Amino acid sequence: CASSLVRTGGYTF.

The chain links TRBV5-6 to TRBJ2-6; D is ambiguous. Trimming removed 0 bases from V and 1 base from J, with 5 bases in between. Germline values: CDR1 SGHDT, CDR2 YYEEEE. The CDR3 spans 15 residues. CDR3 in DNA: TGTGCCAGCAGCTTGGAATGGTCTGGGGCCAACGTCCTGACTTTC. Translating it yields CASSLEWSGANVLTF. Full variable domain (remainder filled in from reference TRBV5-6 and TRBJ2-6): DAGVTQSPTHLIKTRGQQVTLRCSPKSGHDTVSWYQQALGQGPQFIFQYYEEEERQRGNFPDRFSGHQFPNYSSELNVNALLLGDSALYLCASSLEWSGANVLTFGAGSRLTVL.

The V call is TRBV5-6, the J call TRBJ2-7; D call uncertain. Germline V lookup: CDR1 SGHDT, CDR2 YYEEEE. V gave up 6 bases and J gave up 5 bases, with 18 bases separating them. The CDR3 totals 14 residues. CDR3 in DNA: TGTGCCAGCACCCCCTTTGGGGTATGGGACGAGCAGTACTTC. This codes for CASTPFGVWDEQYF. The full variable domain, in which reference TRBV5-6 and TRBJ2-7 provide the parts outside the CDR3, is DAGVTQSPTHLIKTRGQQVTLRCSPKSGHDTVSWYQQALGQGPQFIFQYYEEEERQRGNFPDRFSGHQFPNYSSELNVNALLLGDSALYLCASTPFGVWDEQYFGPGTRLTVT.

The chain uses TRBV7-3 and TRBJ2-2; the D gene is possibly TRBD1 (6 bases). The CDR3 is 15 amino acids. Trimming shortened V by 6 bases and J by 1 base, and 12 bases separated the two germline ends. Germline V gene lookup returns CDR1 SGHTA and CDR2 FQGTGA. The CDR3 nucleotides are TGTGCCAGCAGGTCCGGGACACTGAACACCGGGGAGCTGTTTTTT. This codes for CASRSGTLNTGELFF. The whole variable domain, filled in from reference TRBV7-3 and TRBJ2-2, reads GAGVSQTPSNKVTEKGKYVELRCDPISGHTALYWYRQSLGQGPEFLIYFQGTGAADDSGLPNDRFFAVRPEGSVSTLKIQRTERGDSAVYLCASRSGTLNTGELFFGEGSRLTVL.

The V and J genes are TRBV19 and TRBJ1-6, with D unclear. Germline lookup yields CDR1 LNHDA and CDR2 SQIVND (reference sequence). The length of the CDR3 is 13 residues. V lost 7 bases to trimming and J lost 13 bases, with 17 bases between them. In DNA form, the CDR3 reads TGTGCCAGTACTACTCGGGCCGGGTATCCCCTCCACTTT. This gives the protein CASTTRAGYPLHF.

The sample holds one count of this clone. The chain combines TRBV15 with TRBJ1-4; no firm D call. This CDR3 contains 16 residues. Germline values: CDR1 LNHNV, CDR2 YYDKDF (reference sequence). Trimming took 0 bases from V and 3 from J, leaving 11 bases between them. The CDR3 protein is CATSRDPGSANEKLFF. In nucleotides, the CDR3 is TGTGCCACCAGCAGAGATCCGGGGTCCGCTAATGAAAAACTGTTTTTT.

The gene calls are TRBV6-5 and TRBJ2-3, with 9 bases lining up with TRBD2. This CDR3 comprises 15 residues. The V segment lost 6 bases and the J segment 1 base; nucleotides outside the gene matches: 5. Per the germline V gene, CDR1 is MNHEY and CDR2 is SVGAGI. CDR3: CASRPSGIRTDTQYF. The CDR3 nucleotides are TGTGCCAGCAGGCCTAGCGGGATACGCACAGATACGCAGTATTTT.

The CDR3 protein is CATSRETGRVDEQYF. CDR3 coding DNA: TGTGCCACCAGCAGAGAAACAGGGCGTGTGGACGAGCAGTACTTC. This chain uses TRBV15 with TRBJ2-7, with D possibly being TRBD1 (6 bases). This CDR3 has 15 amino acids. From germline, CDR1 is LNHNV and CDR2 YYDKDF (reference sequence). The V and J ends lost 0 bases and 5 bases respectively, with 14 bases between them.

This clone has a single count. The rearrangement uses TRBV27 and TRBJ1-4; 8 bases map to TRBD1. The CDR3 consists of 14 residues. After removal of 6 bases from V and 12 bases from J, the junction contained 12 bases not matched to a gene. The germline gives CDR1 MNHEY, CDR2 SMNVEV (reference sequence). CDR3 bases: TGTGCCAGCAGCTCCGGGACAGGCCTTACGGAACTGTTTTTT. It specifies CASSSGTGLTELFF. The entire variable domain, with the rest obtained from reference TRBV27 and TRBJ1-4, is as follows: EAQVTQNPRYLITVTGKKLTVTCSQNMNHEYMSWYRQDPGLGLRQIYYSMNVEVTDKGDVPEGYKVSRKEKRNFPLILESPSPNQTSLYFCASSSGTGLTELFFGSGTQLSVL.

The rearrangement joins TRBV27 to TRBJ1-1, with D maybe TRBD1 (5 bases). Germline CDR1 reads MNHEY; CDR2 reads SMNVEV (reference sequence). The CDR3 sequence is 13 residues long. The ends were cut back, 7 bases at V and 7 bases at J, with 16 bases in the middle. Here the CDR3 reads CASTSLGALEAFF. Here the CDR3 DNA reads TGTGCCAGCACCTCCCTTGGGGCGCTTGAAGCTTTCTTT.

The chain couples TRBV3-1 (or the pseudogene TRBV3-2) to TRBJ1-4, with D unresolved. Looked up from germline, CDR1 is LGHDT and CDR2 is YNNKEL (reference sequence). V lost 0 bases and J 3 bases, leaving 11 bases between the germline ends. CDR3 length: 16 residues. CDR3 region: CASSQDLAGSNEKLFF. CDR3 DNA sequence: TGTGCCAGCAGCCAAGATCTGGCGGGGTCTAATGAAAAACTGTTTTTT.

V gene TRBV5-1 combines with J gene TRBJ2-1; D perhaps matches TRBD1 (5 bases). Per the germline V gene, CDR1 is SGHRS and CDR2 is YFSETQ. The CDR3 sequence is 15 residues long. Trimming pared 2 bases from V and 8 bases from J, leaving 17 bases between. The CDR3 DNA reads TGCGCCAGCAGCTTAGGAGATAAGGGGTCCGATGAGCAGTTCTTC. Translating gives CASSLGDKGSDEQFF.

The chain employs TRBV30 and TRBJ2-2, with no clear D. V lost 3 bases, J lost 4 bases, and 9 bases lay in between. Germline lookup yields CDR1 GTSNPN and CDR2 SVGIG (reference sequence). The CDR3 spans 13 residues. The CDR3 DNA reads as TGTGCCTGGAGAACGGCTACCACCGGGGAGCTGTTTTTT. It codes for CAWRTATTGELFF.

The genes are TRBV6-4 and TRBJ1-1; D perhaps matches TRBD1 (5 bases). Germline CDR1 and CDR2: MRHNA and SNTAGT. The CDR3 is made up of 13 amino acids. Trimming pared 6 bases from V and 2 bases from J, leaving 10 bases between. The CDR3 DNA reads TGTGCCAGCAGGGAACAGGTAAACACTGAAGCTTTCTTT. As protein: CASREQVNTEAFF.

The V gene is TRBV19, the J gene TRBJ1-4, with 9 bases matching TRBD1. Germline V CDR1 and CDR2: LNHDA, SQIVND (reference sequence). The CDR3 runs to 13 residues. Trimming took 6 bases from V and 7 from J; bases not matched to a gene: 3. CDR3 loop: CASRDRGSEKLFF. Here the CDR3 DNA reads TGTGCCAGTAGGGACAGGGGTAGTGAAAAACTGTTTTTT.

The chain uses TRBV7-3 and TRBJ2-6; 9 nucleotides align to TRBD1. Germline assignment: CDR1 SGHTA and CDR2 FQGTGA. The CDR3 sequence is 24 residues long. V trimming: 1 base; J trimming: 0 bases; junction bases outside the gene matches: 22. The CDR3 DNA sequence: TGTGCCAGCAGCTTAAAAGATTCCGGGACAGGGCTTTATTTCCCCTTCTCTGGGGCCAACGTCCTGACTTTC. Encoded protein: CASSLKDSGTGLYFPFSGANVLTF.

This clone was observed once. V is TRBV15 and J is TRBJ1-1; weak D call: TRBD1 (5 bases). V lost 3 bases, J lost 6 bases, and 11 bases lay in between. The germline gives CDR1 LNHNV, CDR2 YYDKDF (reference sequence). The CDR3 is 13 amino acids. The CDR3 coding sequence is TGTGCCACCAGCAGCGGACAAATCCCTGAAGCTTTCTTT. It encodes CATSSGQIPEAFF.

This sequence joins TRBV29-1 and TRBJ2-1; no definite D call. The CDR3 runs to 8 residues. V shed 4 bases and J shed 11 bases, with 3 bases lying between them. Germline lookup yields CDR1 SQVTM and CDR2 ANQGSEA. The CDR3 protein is CSVGKQFF. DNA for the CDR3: TGCAGCGTTGGAAAGCAGTTCTTC.

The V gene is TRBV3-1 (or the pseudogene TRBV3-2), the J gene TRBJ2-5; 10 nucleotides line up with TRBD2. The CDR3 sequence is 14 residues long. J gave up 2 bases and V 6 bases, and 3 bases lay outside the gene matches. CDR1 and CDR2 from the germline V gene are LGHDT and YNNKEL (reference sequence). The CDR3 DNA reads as TGTGCCAGCAGAAGAGCGGGGGGGCAAGAGACCCAGTACTTC. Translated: CASRRAGGQETQYF.

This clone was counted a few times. CDR3 protein: CASSLEGNSNQPQHF. CDR3 nucleotide sequence: TGCGCCAGCAGCTTGGAGGGAAATAGCAATCAGCCCCAGCATTTT. This sequence joins TRBV5-1 and TRBJ1-5; D is ambiguous. Germline CDR1 is SGHRS and CDR2 is YFSETQ. CDR3 size: 15 residues. The ends were cut back, 0 bases at V and 0 bases at J, with 7 bases in the middle. Variable domain in full (rest from reference TRBV5-1 and TRBJ1-5): KAGVTQTPRYLIKTRGQQVTLSCSPISGHRSVSWYQQTPGQGLQFLFEYFSETQRNKGNFPGRFSGRQFSNSRSEMNVSTLELGDSALYLCASSLEGNSNQPQHFGDGTRLSIL.

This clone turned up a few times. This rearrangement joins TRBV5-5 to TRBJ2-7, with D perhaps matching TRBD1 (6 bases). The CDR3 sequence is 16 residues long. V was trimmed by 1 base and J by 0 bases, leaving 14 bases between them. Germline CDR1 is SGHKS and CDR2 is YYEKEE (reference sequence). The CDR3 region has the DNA TGTGCCAGCAGCTTGCAACTTGACAGGAGCTCCTACGAGCAGTACTTC. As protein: CASSLQLDRSSYEQYF.

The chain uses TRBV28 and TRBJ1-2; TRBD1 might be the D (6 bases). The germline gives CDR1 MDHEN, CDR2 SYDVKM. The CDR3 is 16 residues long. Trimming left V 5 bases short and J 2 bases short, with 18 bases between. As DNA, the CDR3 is TGTGCCAGCAGTGGGCAGGGGACTTTTATCAACTATGGCTACACCTTC. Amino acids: CASSGQGTFINYGYTF.

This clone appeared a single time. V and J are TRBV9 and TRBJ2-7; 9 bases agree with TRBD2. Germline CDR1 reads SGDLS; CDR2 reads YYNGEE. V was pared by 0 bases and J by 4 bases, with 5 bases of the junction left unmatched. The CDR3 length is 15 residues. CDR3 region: CASSVEASGNYEQYF. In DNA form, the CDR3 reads TGTGCCAGCAGCGTAGAGGCTAGCGGGAATTACGAGCAGTACTTC.

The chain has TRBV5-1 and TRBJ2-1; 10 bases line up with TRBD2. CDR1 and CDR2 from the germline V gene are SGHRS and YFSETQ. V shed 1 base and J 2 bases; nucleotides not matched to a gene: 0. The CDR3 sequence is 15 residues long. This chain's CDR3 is CASSLSGGAYNEQFF. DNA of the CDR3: TGCGCCAGCAGCTTGAGCGGGGGGGCCTACAATGAGCAGTTCTTC.

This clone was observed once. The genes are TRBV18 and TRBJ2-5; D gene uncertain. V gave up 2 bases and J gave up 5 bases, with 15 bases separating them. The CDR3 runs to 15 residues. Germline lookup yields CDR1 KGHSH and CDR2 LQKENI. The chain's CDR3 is CASSPSYPERETQYF. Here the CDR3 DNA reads TGTGCCAGCTCACCATCATACCCCGAGAGGGAGACCCAGTACTTC.

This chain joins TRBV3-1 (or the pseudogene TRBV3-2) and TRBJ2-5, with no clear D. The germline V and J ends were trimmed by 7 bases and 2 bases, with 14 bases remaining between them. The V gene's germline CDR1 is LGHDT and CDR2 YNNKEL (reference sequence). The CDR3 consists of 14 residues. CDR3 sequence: CASTVAGKQETQYF. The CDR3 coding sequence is TGTGCCAGCACCGTAGCTGGTAAACAAGAGACCCAGTACTTC.

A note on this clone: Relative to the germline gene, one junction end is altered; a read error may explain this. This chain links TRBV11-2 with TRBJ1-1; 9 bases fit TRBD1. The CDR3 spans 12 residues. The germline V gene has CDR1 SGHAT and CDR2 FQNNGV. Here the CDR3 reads CASSLDRTGVVF. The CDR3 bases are TGTGCCAGCAGCTTAGATAGGACAGGGGTGGTCTTT. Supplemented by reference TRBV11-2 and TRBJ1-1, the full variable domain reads EAGVAQSPRYKIIEKRQSVAFWCNPISGHATLYWYQQILGQGPKLLIQFQNNGVVDDSQLPKDRFSAERLKGVDSTLKIQPAKLEDSAVYLCASSLDRTGVVFGQGTRLTVV.